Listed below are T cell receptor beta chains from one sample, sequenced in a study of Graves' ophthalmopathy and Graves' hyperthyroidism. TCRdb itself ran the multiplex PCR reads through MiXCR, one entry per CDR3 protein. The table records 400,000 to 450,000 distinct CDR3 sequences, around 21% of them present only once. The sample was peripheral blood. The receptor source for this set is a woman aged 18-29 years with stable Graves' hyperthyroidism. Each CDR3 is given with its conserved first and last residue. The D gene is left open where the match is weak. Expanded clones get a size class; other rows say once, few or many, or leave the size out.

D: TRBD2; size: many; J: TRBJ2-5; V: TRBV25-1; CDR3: CASSTRRQQIPGLAGETQYF; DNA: TGTGCCAGCAGTACCCGAAGACAGCAGATACCGGGACTAGCGGGAGAGACCCAGTACTTC
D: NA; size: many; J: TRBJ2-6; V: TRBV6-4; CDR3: CASSDSSSGANVLTF; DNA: TGTGCCAGCAGTGACTCTAGCTCTGGGGCCAACGTCCTGACTTTC
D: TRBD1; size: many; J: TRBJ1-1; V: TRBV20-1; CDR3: CSANDRGPDTEAFF; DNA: TGCAGTGCTAATGACAGGGGGCCGGACACTGAAGCTTTCTTT
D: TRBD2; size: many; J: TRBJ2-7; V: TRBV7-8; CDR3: CASSLALTGGYEQYF; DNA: TGTGCCAGCAGCTTAGCTCTCACGGGGGGCTACGAGCAGTACTTC
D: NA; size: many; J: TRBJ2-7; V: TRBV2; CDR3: CASGKTGSYEQYF; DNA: TGTGCCAGCGGCAAGACAGGCTCCTACGAGCAGTACTTC
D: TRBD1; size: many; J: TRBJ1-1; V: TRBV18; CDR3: CASSPETGGSEAFF; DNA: TGTGCCAGCTCCCCGGAGACAGGGGGCAGTGAAGCTTTCTTT
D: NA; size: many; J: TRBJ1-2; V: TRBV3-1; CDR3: CASSQDRRAGTGYTF; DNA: TGTGCCAGCAGCCAAGATCGCAGGGCTGGTACGGGCTACACCTTC
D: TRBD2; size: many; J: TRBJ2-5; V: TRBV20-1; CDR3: CSAPRLAGRPETQYF; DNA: TGCAGTGCTCCAAGACTAGCGGGACGACCTGAGACCCAGTACTTC
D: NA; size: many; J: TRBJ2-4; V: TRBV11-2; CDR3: CASSLGHIQYF; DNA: TGTGCCAGCAGCTTAGGACACATTCAGTACTTC
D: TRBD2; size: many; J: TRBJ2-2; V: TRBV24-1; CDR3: CATWGGAGELFF; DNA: TGTGCCACCTGGGGAGGGGCCGGGGAGCTGTTTTTT
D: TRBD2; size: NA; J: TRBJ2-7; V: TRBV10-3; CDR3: CAISTTSAATYDQYF; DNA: TGTGCCATCAGTACGACTAGCGCAGCTACCTACGATCAGTACTTC
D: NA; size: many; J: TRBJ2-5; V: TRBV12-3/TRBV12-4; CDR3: CASSRGPQETQYF; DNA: TGTGCCAGCAGTCGCGGGCCTCAAGAGACCCAGTACTTC
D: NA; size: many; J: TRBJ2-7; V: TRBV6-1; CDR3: CASSEVWTGTYEQYF; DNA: TGTGCCAGCAGTGAAGTATGGACGGGTACCTACGAGCAGTACTTC
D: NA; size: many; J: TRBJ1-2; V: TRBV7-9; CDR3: CASSLGGRANYGYTF; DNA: TGTGCCAGCAGCTTAGGCGGCAGGGCTAACTATGGCTACACCTTC
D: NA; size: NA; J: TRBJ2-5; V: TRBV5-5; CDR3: CASSLRSDQETEYF; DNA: TGTGCCAGCAGCTTGCGATCTGACCAAGAGACCGAGTACTTC
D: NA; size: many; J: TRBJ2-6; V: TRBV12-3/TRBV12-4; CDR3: CASSLDSRARSGANVLTF; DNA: TGTGCCAGCAGTTTAGACAGCAGGGCCAGATCTGGGGCCAACGTCCTGACTTTC
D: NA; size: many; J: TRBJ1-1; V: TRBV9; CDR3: CASSVGGLGDTEAFF; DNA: TGTGCCAGCAGCGTAGGGGGGCTGGGAGACACTGAAGCTTTCTTT
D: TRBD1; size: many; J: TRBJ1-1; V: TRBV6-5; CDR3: CASSYLQTGGLNTEAFF; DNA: TGTGCCAGCAGTTACTTGCAAACAGGGGGCTTGAACACTGAAGCTTTCTTT
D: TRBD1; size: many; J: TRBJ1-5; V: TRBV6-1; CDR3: CASSAGTDSNQPQHF; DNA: TGTGCCAGCAGTGCCGGGACAGATAGCAATCAGCCCCAGCATTTT
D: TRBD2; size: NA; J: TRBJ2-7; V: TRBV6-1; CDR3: CASIGLAASYEQYF; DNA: TGTGCCAGCATAGGCCTAGCGGCTTCCTACGAGCAGTACTTC
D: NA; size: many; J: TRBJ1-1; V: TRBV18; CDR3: CASSPGVTDTEAFF; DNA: TGTGCCAGCTCACCAGGGGTCACCGACACTGAAGCTTTCTTT
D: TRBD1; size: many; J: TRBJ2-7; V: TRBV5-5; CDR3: CASSSQPGGEVHEQYF; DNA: TGTGCCAGCAGCTCACAACCAGGGGGTGAGGTACACGAGCAGTACTTC
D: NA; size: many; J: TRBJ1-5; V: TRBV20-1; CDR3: CSARIGLINQPQHF; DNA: TGCAGTGCTAGAATCGGACTGATCAATCAGCCCCAGCATTTT
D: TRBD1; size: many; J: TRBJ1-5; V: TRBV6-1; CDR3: CASDVSADRGGPQHF; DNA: TGTGCCAGCGATGTATCCGCGGACAGGGGAGGGCCCCAGCATTTT
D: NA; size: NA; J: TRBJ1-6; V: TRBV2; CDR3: CASCPQRTVPPLHF; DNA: TGTGCCAGCTGCCCCCAAAGGACAGTACCACCCCTCCACTTT
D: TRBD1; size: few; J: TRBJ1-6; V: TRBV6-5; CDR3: CASSWTGRTGTNSPLHF; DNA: TGTGCCAGCAGTTGGACAGGGCGGACGGGGACCAATTCACCCCTCCACTTT
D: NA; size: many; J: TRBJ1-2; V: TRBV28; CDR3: CAGGRNRYGYTF; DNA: TGTGCCGGAGGACGTAACCGATATGGCTACACCTTC
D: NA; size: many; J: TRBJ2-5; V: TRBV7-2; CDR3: CASSLVRTQETQYF; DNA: TGTGCCAGCAGCTTAGTTCGGACCCAAGAGACCCAGTACTTC
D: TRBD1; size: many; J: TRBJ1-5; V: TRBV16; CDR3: CASSGTGRGQPQHF; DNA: TGTGCCAGCAGCGGGACAGGAAGGGGCCAGCCCCAGCATTTT
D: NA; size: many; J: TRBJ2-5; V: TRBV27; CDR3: CASSLSRQQGWETQYF; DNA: TGTGCCAGCAGTTTATCTAGGCAGCAGGGGTGGGAGACCCAGTACTTC
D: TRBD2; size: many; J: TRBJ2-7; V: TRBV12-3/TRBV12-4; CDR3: CASSRLAGAYEQYF; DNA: TGTGCCAGCAGCCGACTAGCGGGAGCGTACGAGCAGTACTTC
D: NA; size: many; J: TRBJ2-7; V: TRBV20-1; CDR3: CSARWAGTYEQYF; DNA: TGCAGTGCTAGGTGGGCGGGGACCTACGAGCAGTACTTC
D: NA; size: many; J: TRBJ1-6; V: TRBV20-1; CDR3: CSATPLSNSPLHF; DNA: TGCAGTGCTACACCGTTAAGTAATTCACCCCTCCACTTT
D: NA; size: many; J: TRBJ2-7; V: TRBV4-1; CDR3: CASSPGMASWYEQYF; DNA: TGCGCCAGCAGCCCCGGGATGGCTAGCTGGTACGAGCAGTACTTC
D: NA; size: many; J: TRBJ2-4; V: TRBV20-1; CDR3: CSARKETKNIQYF; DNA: TGCAGTGCTAGAAAGGAGACCAAAAACATTCAGTACTTC
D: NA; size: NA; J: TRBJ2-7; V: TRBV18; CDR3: CASSPQRVYEQYF; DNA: TGTGCCAGCTCACCCCAAAGGGTCTACGAGCAGTACTTC
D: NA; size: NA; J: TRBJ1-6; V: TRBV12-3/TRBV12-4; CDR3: CASSLQGYNSPLHF; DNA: TGTGCCAGCAGCCTACAGGGTTATAATTCACCCCTCCACTTT
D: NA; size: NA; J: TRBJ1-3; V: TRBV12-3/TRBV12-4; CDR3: CASTPATGNTIYF; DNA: TGTGCCAGCACCCCGGCCACTGGAAACACCATATATTTT
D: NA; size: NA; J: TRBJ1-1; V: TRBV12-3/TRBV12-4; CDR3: CASSLQGVTEAFF; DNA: TGTGCCAGCAGTTTACAGGGTGTCACTGAAGCTTTCTTT
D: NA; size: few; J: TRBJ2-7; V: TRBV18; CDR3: CASSPGGGKIYEQYF; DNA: TGTGCCAGCTCTCCAGGGGGGGGAAAAATCTACGAGCAGTACTTC
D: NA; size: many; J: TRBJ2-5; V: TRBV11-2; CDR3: CASSSWDDQETQYF; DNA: TGTGCCAGCAGCTCGTGGGATGATCAAGAGACCCAGTACTTC
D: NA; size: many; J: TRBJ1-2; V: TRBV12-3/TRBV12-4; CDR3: CASSLAHRDYGYTF; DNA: TGTGCCAGCAGTTTAGCGCACAGGGACTATGGCTACACCTTC
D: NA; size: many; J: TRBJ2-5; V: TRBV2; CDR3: CASSEPPHF; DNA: TGTGCCAGCAGTGAACCCCCACACTTC
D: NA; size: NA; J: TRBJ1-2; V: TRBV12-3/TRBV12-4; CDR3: CASSSDKGNYGYTF; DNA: TGTGCCAGCAGTTCCGACAAGGGGAATTATGGCTACACCTTC
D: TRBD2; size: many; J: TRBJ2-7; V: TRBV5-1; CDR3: CASSRVLAEAVEQYF; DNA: TGCGCCAGCAGCCGGGTGCTAGCGGAAGCCGTCGAGCAGTACTTC
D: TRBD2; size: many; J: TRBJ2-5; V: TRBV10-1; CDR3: CASNDAGGTRETQYF; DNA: TGCGCCAGCAATGACGCGGGGGGAACAAGGGAGACCCAGTACTTC
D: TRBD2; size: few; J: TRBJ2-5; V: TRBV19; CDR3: CASSPGGGLETQYF; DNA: TGTGCCAGTAGCCCGGGGGGGGGGCTAGAGACCCAGTACTTC
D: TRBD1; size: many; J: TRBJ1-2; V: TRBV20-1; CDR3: CSAGTGASYGYTF; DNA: TGCAGTGCTGGAACAGGGGCGAGCTATGGCTACACCTTC
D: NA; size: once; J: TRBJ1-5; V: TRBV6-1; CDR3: CATYVFGSNQPQHF; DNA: TGTGCCACCTACGTCTTCGGGAGCAATCAGCCCCAGCATTTT
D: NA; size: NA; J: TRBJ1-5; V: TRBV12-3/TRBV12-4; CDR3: CASSLGGAWQPQHF; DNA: TGTGCCAGCAGTTTAGGGGGGGCCTGGCAGCCCCAGCATTTT
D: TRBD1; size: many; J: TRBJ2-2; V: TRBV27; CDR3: CASSPGTGEDTGELFF; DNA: TGTGCCAGCAGTCCCGGGACAGGGGAGGACACCGGGGAGCTGTTTTTT
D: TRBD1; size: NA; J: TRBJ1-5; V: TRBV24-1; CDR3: CATNKTGGRNSNQPQHF; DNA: TGTGCCACCAACAAGACAGGGGGTAGAAATAGCAATCAGCCCCAGCATTTT
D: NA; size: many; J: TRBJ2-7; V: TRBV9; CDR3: CASSVERPCYEQYF; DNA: TGTGCCAGCAGCGTAGAGAGACCCTGCTACGAGCAGTACTTC
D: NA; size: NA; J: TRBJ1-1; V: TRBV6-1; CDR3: CASKGGGTEAFF; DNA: TGTGCCAGCAAGGGTGGGGGCACTGAAGCTTTCTTT
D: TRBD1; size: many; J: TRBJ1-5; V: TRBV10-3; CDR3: CAISEGDRGPDQPQHF; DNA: TGTGCCATCAGTGAGGGGGACAGGGGGCCTGATCAGCCCCAGCATTTT
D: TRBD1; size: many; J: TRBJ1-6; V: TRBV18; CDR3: CASSTGTANSPLHF; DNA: TGTGCCAGCTCAACCGGGACAGCTAATTCACCCCTCCACTTT
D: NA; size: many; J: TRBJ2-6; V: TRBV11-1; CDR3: CASSLASIGSGANVLTF; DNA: TGTGCCAGCAGCTTAGCGAGCATCGGCTCTGGGGCCAACGTCCTGACTTTC
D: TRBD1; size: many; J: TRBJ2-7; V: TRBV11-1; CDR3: CASSRRATGVSSYEQYF; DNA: TGTGCCAGCAGCCGAAGAGCTACAGGGGTTAGCTCCTACGAGCAGTACTTC
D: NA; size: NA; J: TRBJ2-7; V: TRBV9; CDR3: CASSVGGLFSYEQYF; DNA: TGTGCCAGCAGCGTAGGGGGGCTGTTTTCCTACGAGCAGTACTTC
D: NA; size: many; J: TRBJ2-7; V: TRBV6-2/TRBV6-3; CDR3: CASSYGGTHSYEQYF; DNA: TGTGCCAGCAGTTACGGAGGGACCCATTCCTACGAGCAGTACTTC